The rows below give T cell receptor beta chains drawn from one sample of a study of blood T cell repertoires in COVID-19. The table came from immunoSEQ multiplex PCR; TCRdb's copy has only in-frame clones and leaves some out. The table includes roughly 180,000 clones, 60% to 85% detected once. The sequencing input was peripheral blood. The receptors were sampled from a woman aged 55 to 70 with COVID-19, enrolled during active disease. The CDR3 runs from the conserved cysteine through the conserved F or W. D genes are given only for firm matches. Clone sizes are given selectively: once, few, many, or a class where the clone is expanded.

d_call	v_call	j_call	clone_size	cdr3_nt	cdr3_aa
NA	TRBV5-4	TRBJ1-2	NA	TGTGCCAGCAGCTTGGGCAGGGCTACAAACTATGGCTACACCTTC	CASSLGRATNYGYTF
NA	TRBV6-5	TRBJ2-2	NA	TGTGCCAGTTCACAGGGATTGTACACCGGGGAGCTGTTTTTT	CASSQGLYTGELFF
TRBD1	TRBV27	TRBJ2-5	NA	TGTGCCAGCAGTCCCAGGACAGGGCGACAAGAGACCCAGTACTTC	CASSPRTGRQETQYF
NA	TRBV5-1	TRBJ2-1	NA	TGCGCCAGCAGCTTCGTCGGACTAAAGGATGAGCAGTTCTTC	CASSFVGLKDEQFF
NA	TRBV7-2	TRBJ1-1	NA	TGTGCCAGCAGTCTACCGACAGGCCCCAGGGCTGAAGCTTTCTTT	CASSLPTGPRAEAFF
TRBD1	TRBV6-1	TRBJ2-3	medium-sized	TGTGCCAGCAGTGAAGGGTGGGGACAGGGAGGAGCAGATACGCAGTATTTT	CASSEGWGQGGADTQYF
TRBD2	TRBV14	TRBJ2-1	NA	TGTGCCAGCAGCCAAGGAGCGGGAGGCTCCTACAATGAGCAGTTCTTC	CASSQGAGGSYNEQFF
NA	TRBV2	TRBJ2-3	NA	TGTGCCAGCAGGTCCTCACTCGATAATACGCAGTATTTT	CASRSSLDNTQYF
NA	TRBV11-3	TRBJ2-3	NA	TGTGCCAGCAGCACGGGACTTTCGGCAGATACGCAGTATTTT	CASSTGLSADTQYF
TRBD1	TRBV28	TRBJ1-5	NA	TGTGCCAGCAAGGGGACAGGGGGGCATCAGCCCCAGCATTTT	CASKGTGGHQPQHF
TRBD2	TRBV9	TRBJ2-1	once	TGTGCCAGCAGCGTAGCACCGGGACTAGCGGACAATGAGCAGTTCTTC	CASSVAPGLADNEQFF
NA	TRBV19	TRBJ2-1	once	TGTGCCAGTAGTCAGACTTTCTACAATGAGCAGTTCTTC	CASSQTFYNEQFF
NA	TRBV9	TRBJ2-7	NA	TGTGCCAGCAGCGTAGGCGCAGGGGATTTGTACGAGCAGTACTTC	CASSVGAGDLYEQYF
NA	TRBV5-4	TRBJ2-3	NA	TGTGCCAGCAGCTTGCCGAGCAGCGGGCGAACAGATACGCAGTATTTT	CASSLPSSGRTDTQYF
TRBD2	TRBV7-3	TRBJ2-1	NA	TGTGCCAGCAGCTTATTAGCGGGGGGGCGCCATGAGCAGTTCTTC	CASSLLAGGRHEQFF
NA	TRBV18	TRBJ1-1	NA	TGTGCCAGCTCACCCCGGACAGACACTGAAGCTTTCTTT	CASSPRTDTEAFF
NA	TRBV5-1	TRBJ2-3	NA	TGCGCCAGCAGCTTGGGAGGGGGTTCCACAGATACGCAGTATTTT	CASSLGGGSTDTQYF
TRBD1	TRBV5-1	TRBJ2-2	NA	TGCGCCAGCAGCAGACAGGGGGCGACGAACACCGGGGAGCTGTTTTTT	CASSRQGATNTGELFF
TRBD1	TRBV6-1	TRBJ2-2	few	TGTGCCAGCAGGGAACCGGGACAGGGGAACGCCGGGGAGCTGTTTTTT	CASREPGQGNAGELFF
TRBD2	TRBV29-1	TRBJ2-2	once	TGCAGCCTATTAAATGGGGAGGGTAGCGGGGAGCTGTTTTTT	CSLLNGEGSGELFF
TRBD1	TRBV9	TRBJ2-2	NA	TGTGCCAGCAGCGTAGGCCGGACAGGAAACACCGGGGAGCTGTTTTTT	CASSVGRTGNTGELFF
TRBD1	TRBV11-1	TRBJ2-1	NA	TGTGCCAGCAGCCAACAGGGGGATGAGCAGTTCTTC	CASSQQGDEQFF
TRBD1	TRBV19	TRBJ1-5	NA	TGTGCCAGTAGTCCCCTGGACAGGGGGCACGGGCAGCCCCAGCATTTT	CASSPLDRGHGQPQHF
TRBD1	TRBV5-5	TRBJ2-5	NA	TGTGCCAGCAGCCAGACAGGGGCAAGGAAGACCCAGTACTTC	CASSQTGARKTQYF
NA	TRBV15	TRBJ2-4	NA	TGTGCCACCAGCAGGAACCTGGACAACGAAAACATTCAGTACTTC	CATSRNLDNENIQYF
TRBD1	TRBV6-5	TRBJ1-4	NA	TGTGCCAGCAGTTCCACAGGGGGCGCTGAAAAACTGTTTTTT	CASSSTGGAEKLFF
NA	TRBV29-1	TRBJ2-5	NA	TGCATTAAAGTAGGCACGACTGAGGGGGAGGGCCAAGAGACCCAGTACTTC	CIKVGTTEGEGQETQYF
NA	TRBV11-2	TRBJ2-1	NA	TGTGCCAGCAGCTTAGATCGAGGAGCGGGTGAGCAGTTCTTC	CASSLDRGAGEQFF
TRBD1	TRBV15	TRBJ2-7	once	TGTGCCACCAGCCCAGAGGGGGCTGAAGAGCAGTACTTC	CATSPEGAEEQYF
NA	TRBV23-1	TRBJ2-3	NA	TGCGCCAGCAGTCAACCCCGGACAGTCACAGATACGCAGTATTTT	CASSQPRTVTDTQYF
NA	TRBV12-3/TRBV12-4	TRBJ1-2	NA	TGTGCCAGCAGTACAGGGTCTAACTATGGCTACACCTTC	CASSTGSNYGYTF
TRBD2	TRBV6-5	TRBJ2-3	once	TGTGCCACCCAGCGGGGTAGCACAGATACGCAGTATTTT	CATQRGSTDTQYF
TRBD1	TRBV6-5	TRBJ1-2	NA	TGTGCCAGCACTCTAGGGGGCCTACTCGGCTATGGCTACACCTTC	CASTLGGLLGYGYTF
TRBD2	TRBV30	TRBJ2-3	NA	TGTGCCTGGAGTCCTGGACTAGCAAGAGATACGCAGTATTTT	CAWSPGLARDTQYF
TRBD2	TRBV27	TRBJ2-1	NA	TGTGCCAGCAGTCTATGGACTAGCTACAATGAGCAGTTCTTC	CASSLWTSYNEQFF
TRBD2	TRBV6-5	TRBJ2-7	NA	TGTGCCAGCAGTTACTCCGGGACTAGCGGAGTATACGAGCAGTACTTC	CASSYSGTSGVYEQYF
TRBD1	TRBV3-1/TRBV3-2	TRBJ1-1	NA	TGTGCCAGCAGCCGCCTCCAGGGGGCCGCTGAAGCTTTCTTT	CASSRLQGAAEAFF
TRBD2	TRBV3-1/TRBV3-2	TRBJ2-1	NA	TGTGCCAGCAGCCAAGGTTGGACTAGCGGGGCGCGGGGTTATGAGCAGTTCTTC	CASSQGWTSGARGYEQFF
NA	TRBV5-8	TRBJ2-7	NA	TGTGCCAGCAGCTTGAATATAGCGGTAAGCTCCTACGAGCAGTACTTC	CASSLNIAVSSYEQYF
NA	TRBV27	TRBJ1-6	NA	TGTGCCAGCAGTTTGACAGGACTCCTCATAGGGTCACCCCTCCACTTT	CASSLTGLLIGSPLHF
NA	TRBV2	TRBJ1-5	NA	TGTGCCAGCAAGGAGACGGCTAGCAATCAGCCCCAGCATTTT	CASKETASNQPQHF
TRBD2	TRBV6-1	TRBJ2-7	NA	TGTGCCAGCAGCGAACATAGAGGTAGCGGGTACAGCGAGCAGTACTTC	CASSEHRGSGYSEQYF
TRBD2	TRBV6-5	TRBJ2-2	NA	TGTGCCAGCATAGGGCTAGCGGGGTACACCGGGGAGCTGTTTTTT	CASIGLAGYTGELFF
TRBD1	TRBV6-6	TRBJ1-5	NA	TGTGCCAGCAGTTACTCGACAGGGGGAGAGCCCCAGCATTTT	CASSYSTGGEPQHF
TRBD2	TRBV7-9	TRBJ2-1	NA	TGTGCCAGCAGCTTAGTAGCGGGATATGAGCAGTTCTTC	CASSLVAGYEQFF
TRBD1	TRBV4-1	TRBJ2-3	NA	TGCGCCAGCAGCCGACCGGGACAGGGGTCAGATACGCAGTATTTT	CASSRPGQGSDTQYF
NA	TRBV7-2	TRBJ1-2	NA	TGTGCCAGCAGCTTAGTTGAGGCTAAGACGGGCTACACCTTC	CASSLVEAKTGYTF
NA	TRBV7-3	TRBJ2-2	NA	TGTGCCAGCAGCTTGTCGACAGCGAACACCGGGGAGCTGTTTTTT	CASSLSTANTGELFF